These 12 T cell receptor beta chains were all obtained from the same sample, sequenced in a study of blood T cell repertoires in COVID-19. The table came from immunoSEQ multiplex PCR; TCRdb's copy has only in-frame clones and leaves some out. The sample carries some 350,000 clones, 87% recorded once. Sequencing was carried out using PBMCs or T cells enriched from blood (not recorded which). The receptors originated from a woman aged 25 to 39 who had recovered from COVID-19.

This clone turned up a few times. The chain carries TRBV30 and TRBJ1-1; 9 positions match TRBD1. The trim removed 7 bases at V and 5 bases at J, leaving 5 bases unmatched. The CDR3 length is 12 residues. Germline CDR1 reads GTSNPN; CDR2 reads SVGIG (reference sequence). CDR3 coding DNA: TGTGCCTTCATGACAGGGGGAACTGAAGCTTTCTTT. This gives the protein CAFMTGGTEAFF.

V and J are TRBV13 and TRBJ2-7, with 7 bases aligning to TRBD1. Germline CDR1 reads PRHDT; CDR2 reads FYEKMQ (reference sequence). The CDR3 is made up of 15 amino acids. Trimming at V came to 2 bases and at J to 3 bases, leaving 7 bases not matched to a gene. The CDR3 DNA reads as TGTGCCAGCAGCTTACGGTTTCAGGGGGACTACGAGCAGTACTTC. Translated: CASSLRFQGDYEQYF.

V gene TRBV5-5 combines with J gene TRBJ1-4; TRBD1 might be the D (5 bases). Trimming took off 4 bases at V and 6 bases at J, with 13 bases between the two ends. CDR3 size: 14 residues. CDR1 is SGHKS, CDR2 YYEKEE, per germline (reference sequence). The CDR3 coding sequence is TGTGCCAGCAGCATGGTTGGGGGGGATGAAAAACTGTTTTTT. Amino acids: CASSMVGGDEKLFF.

The rearrangement links TRBV3-1 (or the pseudogene TRBV3-2) to TRBJ1-4; 8 nucleotides align to TRBD1. The junction had 4 bases not matched to a gene; V was cut back by 4 bases and J by 0 bases. Per the germline V gene, CDR1 is LGHDT and CDR2 is YNNKEL (reference sequence). The CDR3 has 16 residues. The CDR3 here is CASSRTGGATNEKLFF. The CDR3 coding sequence is TGTGCCAGCAGCCGAACAGGGGGTGCAACTAATGAAAAACTGTTTTTT.

This chain uses TRBV14 with TRBJ2-7, with 13 bases identical to TRBD2. CDR3 size: 15 residues. CDR1 SGHDN and CDR2 FVKESK come from the germline V gene. V was clipped by 4 bases and J by 4 bases; unmatched bases: 4. This CDR3 is CASSPGLAGIYEQYF. DNA for the CDR3: TGTGCCAGCAGCCCGGGACTAGCGGGAATATACGAGCAGTACTTC.

This clone was seen only once. This chain joins TRBV5-8 and TRBJ1-5; the D is unclear. Trimming shortened V by 0 bases and J by 0 bases, and 7 bases separated the two germline ends. The V gene's germline CDR1 is SGHTS and CDR2 YDEGEE. The CDR3 has 15 residues. Here the CDR3 reads CASSLETYSNQPQHF. CDR3 nucleotide sequence: TGTGCCAGCAGCTTGGAGACTTATAGCAATCAGCCCCAGCATTTT.

This chain joins TRBV25-1 and TRBJ1-2; D gene uncertain. The CDR3 is made up of 11 amino acids. The germline CDR1 and CDR2 sequences are MGHDK and SYGVNS. Trimming took off 0 bases at V and 8 bases at J, with 4 bases between the two ends. This CDR3 is CASSEYGGYTF. CDR3 DNA sequence: TGTGCCAGCAGTGAATATGGCGGCTACACCTTC.

The V gene is TRBV18, the J gene TRBJ2-5; D possibly corresponds to TRBD1 (6 bases). CDR3 length: 15 residues. Germline V CDR1 and CDR2: KGHSH, LQKENI. V gave up 3 bases and J gave up 1 base, with 12 bases separating them. The CDR3, as DNA: TGTGCCAGCTCACCGCCCGGGACATCCCAAGAGACCCAGTACTTC. This sequence encodes CASSPPGTSQETQYF.

A single count supports this clone. The V gene is TRBV4-2, the J gene TRBJ2-2; D is possibly TRBD2 (5 bases). This CDR3 contains 16 residues. Germline assignment: CDR1 LGHNA and CDR2 YNFKEQ. Deletions cut 0 bases from V and 5 bases from J, with 13 bases between. CDR3: CASSQDWSTGTGELFF. The CDR3 DNA sequence: TGTGCCAGCAGCCAAGATTGGAGCACGGGGACCGGGGAGCTGTTTTTT.

The J gene is TRBJ1-1, the V gene TRBV29-1; D gene unclear. Trimming took off 7 bases at V and 2 bases at J, with 14 bases between the two ends. The CDR3 totals 13 residues. The V gene's germline CDR1 is SQVTM and CDR2 ANQGSEA. The CDR3 loop is CSGLIGSNTEAFF. CDR3 bases: TGCAGCGGCCTGATAGGGAGTAACACTGAAGCTTTCTTT.

The CDR3 DNA sequence: TGTGCCAGCAGCTGGATGGCGGGGAGGAGGATGAATTCACCCCTCCACTTT. Encoded protein: CASSWMAGRRMNSPLHF. The chain combines TRBV5-6 with TRBJ1-6; D not resolved. Trimming left V 3 bases short and J 7 bases short, with 20 bases between. Germline-derived CDR1 and CDR2 are SGHDT and YYEEEE. The CDR3 has 17 amino acids.

This rearrangement joins TRBV7-9 to TRBJ1-4; D is perhaps TRBD1 (5 bases). This CDR3 has 14 residues. Germline CDR1 reads SEHNR; CDR2 reads FQNEAQ (reference sequence). Trimming removed 3 bases at V and 2 bases at J, with 7 bases between. CDR3 DNA: TGTGCCAGCAGCTTGGGGGGGACTAATGAAAAACTGTTTTTT. Its protein product is CASSLGGTNEKLFF. Full variable domain (rest looked up from reference TRBV7-9 and TRBJ1-4): DTGVSQNPRHKITKRGQNVTFRCDPISEHNRLYWYRQTLGQGPEFLTYFQNEAQLEKSRLLSDRFSAERPKGSFSTLEIQRTEQGDSAMYLCASSLGGTNEKLFFGSGTQLSVL.